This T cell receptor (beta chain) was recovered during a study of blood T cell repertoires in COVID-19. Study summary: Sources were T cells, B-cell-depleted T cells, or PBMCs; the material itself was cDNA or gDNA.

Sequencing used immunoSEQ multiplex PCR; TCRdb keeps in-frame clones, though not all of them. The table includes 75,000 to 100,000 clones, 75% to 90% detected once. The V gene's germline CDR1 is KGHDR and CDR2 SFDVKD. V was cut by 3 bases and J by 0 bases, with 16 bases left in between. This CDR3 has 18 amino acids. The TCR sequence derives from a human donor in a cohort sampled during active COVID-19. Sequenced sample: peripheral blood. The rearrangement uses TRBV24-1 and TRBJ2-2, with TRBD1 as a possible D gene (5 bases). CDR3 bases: TGTGCCACCAGTGATCCGCCCTGGGGCGATACGAACACCGGGGAGCTGTTTTTT. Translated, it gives CATSDPPWGDTNTGELFF.